What follows is one T cell receptor beta chain and its context. This sample was included in a study of blood T cell repertoires in COVID-19. As for the study in general: T cells, B-cell-depleted T cells, or PBMCs supplied cDNA or gDNA.

With 2 bases removed from V and 7 bases from J, the gap between germline ends came to 9 bases. CDR3 length: 13 residues. The germline V gene has CDR1 MNHNS and CDR2 SASEGT. Profiled with immunoSEQ multiplex PCR; TCRdb holds only in-frame clones, not every one. The sample includes about 360,000 clones, more than 75% seen only once; the top ten take 0.85% to 1.3%. The sample comprised peripheral blood. The TCR was taken from a human donor with acute or convalescent COVID-19. The donor label of this sample is uncertain. The chain couples TRBV6-1 to TRBJ1-5, with D possibly matching TRBD1 (6 bases). The CDR3 protein is CASSEQRGQPQHF. Here the CDR3 DNA reads TGTGCCAGCAGTGAACAAAGGGGGCAGCCCCAGCATTTT.